This entry is about one T cell receptor beta chain. What it binds is unknown. J lost 4 bases, V lost 5 bases, and 14 bases had no gene match. Germline CDR1 is MDHEN and CDR2 is SYDVKM. This CDR3 has 18 amino acids. The entry originates in a study of cytomegalovirus exposure and HLA in healthy donors. Study overall: The Caucasian-associated ancestry cluster contained 81% of the roughly 400 genotyped donors.

The PCR made use of 60 Vbeta and 13 Jbeta primers. Under the authors' procedure: The count from a later analysis was 79 million or so unique TCR beta chains, some 12 million of them shared. Sequenced by immunoSEQ multiplex PCR; TCRdb stores in-frame clones only, minus some. That table is the source of V, J and clone size, and D and trimming were worked out from the DNA. The sample lists about 140,000 clones, more than 65% occurring once. Donors in the study were healthy people who gave bone marrow. General observations from the study: Some V segments could not be told apart, so they were left out, TRBV6-2 and TRBV6-3 among them.

The material sequenced was PBMCs. This sequence joins TRBV28 and TRBJ2-3, with TRBD2 matching over 11 bases. This clonotype was sampled from a woman aged 25-40 years in good health and CMV-seronegative. CDR3 coding DNA: TGTGCCAGCAGTCCCTACCCACTAGCGGGAGAACGGGCAGATACGCAGTATTTT. Protein sequence: CASSPYPLAGERADTQYF.